This TCR beta chain was obtained from a study of CD8 T cells in Susac syndrome. Study at large: Patients with Susac syndrome, at blood draw, were therapy-naive, on corticosteroids, or on intravenous immunoglobulin alone.

The patients with Susac syndrome satisfied recently defined diagnostic criteria for either definite or probable disease. It was negative isolation that provided the CD8+ and CD4+ T cells, whereas TEMRA cells were enriched by FACS. This CDR3 has 13 amino acids. V dropped 3 bases and J dropped 7 bases, with 13 bases sitting between them. The germline V gene has CDR1 SQVTM and CDR2 ANQGSEA. With random hexamers, 0.5 to 1 ug RNA was reverse transcribed. One entry per CDR3 protein results from TCRdb running MiXCR on the immunoSEQ multiplex PCR reads. The table has approximately 190,000 distinct CDR3 sequences, approximately 94% seen once.

The clonotype originates from a human donor with Susac syndrome. The chain links TRBV29-1 to TRBJ2-4; maybe TRBD1 (6 bases). Sequencing was done on a sample of CD4+ T cells from PBMCs. The CDR3 sequence is CSVEPGQRNIQYF. Here the CDR3 DNA reads TGCAGCGTTGAGCCGGGACAAAGGAACATTCAGTACTTC.